Below, 5 T cell receptor beta chains from the same sample are listed, as sequenced in a study of early T cells in non-severe SARS-CoV-2 infection. TCRdb re-called the 5' RACE reads with MiXCR, one entry per CDR3 protein. The sample consists of about 44,000 distinct CDR3 sequences, under 30% of them appearing once. The sequenced sample was whole blood, obtained at baseline. The receptors were sampled from an adult who was a healthcare worker with PCR-confirmed SARS-CoV-2 infection or an uninfected control (not recorded which).

The rearrangement links TRBV5-7 to TRBJ2-3; possibly TRBD2 for D (5 bases). Being an ORF, TRBV5-7 has a function that is uncertain. The CDR3 sequence is 11 residues long. V dropped 5 bases and J dropped 4 bases, with 5 bases sitting between them. The CDR3 reads CASRLADTQYF. CDR3 in DNA: TGTGCCAGCAGACTAGCAGATACGCAGTATTTT.

This clonotype was counted between two and nine times. The chain is built from TRBV19 and TRBJ1-6, with a weak D call TRBD1 (6 bases). Trimming cost V 3 bases and J 10 bases, with 16 bases left between them. Germline V gene sequence: CDR1 LNHDA, CDR2 SQIVND (reference sequence). The CDR3 covers 15 residues. CDR3 DNA: TGTGCCAGTAGTATGGGGGGCCTATCCTTATCACCCCTCCACTTT. Protein sequence: CASSMGGLSLSPLHF.

This clonotype appeared a few times. CDR3 DNA: TGTGCCAGCAGCCCGGGACGGTGGGGCACCGGGGAGCTGTTTTTT. Translated, it gives CASSPGRWGTGELFF. This chain connects TRBV5-6 to TRBJ2-2; tentatively, D is TRBD1 or TRBD2 (5 bases each). Germline CDR1 SGHDT, CDR2 YYEEEE. Trimming took 4 bases from V and 4 from J, leaving 14 bases between them. The CDR3 extends over 15 amino acids.

The chain employs TRBV11-2 and TRBJ1-6; D is uncertain. V gave up 2 bases and J gave up 8 bases, with 13 bases separating them. This CDR3 region has 15 residues. Germline values: CDR1 SGHAT, CDR2 FQNNGV. Here the CDR3 DNA reads TGTGCCAGCAGCTTAACGGGGAAGCCGGATTCACCCCTCCACTTT. This translates into CASSLTGKPDSPLHF.

The chain is built from TRBV18 and TRBJ1-2; D possibly corresponds to TRBD1 (5 bases). The CDR3 has 13 residues. Trimming removed 3 bases at V and 2 bases at J, with 7 bases between. CDR1 KGHSH and CDR2 LQKENI come from the germline V gene. The CDR3 DNA reads TGTGCCAGCTCACCCGACAGCAACTATGGCTACACCTTC. It specifies CASSPDSNYGYTF.